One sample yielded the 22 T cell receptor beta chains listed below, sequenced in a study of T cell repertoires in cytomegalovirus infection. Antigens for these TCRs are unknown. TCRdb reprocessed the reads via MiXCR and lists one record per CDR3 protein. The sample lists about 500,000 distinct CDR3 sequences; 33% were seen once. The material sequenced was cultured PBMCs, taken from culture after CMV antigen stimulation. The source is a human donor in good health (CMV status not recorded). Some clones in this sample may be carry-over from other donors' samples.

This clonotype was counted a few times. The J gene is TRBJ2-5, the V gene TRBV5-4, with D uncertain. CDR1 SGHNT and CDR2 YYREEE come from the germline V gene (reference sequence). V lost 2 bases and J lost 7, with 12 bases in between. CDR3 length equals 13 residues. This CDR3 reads CASSFSGVGTQYF. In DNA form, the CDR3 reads TGTGCCAGCAGCTTTTCAGGTGTTGGGACCCAGTACTTC.

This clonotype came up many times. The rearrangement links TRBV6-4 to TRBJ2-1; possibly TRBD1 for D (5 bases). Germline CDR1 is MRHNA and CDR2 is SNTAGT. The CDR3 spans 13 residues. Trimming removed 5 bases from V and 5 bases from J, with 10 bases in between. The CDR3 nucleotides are TGTGCCAGCAGTACGACAGATAACAATGAGCAGTTCTTC. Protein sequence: CASSTTDNNEQFF.

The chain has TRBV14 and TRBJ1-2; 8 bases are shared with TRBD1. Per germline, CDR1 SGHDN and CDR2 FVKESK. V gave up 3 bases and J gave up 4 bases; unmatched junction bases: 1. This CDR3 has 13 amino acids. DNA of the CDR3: TGTGCCAGCAGCCAGACAGGGGCCTATGGCTACACCTTC. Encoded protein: CASSQTGAYGYTF.

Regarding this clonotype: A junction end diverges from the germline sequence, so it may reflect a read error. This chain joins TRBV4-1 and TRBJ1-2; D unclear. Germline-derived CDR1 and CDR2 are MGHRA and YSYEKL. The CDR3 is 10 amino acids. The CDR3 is CASSQENRAF. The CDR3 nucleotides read TGCGCCAGCAGCCAAGAGAACAGAGCCTTC.

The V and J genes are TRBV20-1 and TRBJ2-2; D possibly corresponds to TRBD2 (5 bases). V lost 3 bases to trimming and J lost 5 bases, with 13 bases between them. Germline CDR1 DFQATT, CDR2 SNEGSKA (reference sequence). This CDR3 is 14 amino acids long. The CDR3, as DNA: TGCAGTGCTAGTGCACTAGTCGAAACCGGGGAGCTGTTTTTT. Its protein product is CSASALVETGELFF.

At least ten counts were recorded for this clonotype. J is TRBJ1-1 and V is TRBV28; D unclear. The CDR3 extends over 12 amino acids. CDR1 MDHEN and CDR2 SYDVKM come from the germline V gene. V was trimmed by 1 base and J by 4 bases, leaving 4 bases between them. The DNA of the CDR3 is TGTGCCAGCAGTTTATCTCTCACTGAAGCTTTCTTT. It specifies CASSLSLTEAFF.

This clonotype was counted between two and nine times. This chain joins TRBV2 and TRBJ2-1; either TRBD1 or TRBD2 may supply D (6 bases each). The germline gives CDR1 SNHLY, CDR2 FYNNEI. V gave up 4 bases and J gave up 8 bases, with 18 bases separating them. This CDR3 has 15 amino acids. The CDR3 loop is CASSGSQGWGDEQFF. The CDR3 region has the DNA TGTGCCAGCAGTGGCTCACAGGGATGGGGGGATGAGCAGTTCTTC.

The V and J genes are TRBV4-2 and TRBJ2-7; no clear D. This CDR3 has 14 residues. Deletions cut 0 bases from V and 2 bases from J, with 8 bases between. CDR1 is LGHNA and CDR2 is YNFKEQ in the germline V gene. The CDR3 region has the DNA TGTGCCAGCAGCCAAGAGATGGGAACCTACGAGCAGTACTTC. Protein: CASSQEMGTYEQYF.

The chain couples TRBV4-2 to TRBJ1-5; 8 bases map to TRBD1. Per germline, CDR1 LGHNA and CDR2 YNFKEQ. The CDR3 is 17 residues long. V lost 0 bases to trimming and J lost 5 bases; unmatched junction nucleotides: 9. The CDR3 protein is CASSQDNQDRAYQPQHF. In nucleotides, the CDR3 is TGTGCCAGCAGCCAAGATAATCAGGACAGGGCCTATCAGCCCCAGCATTTT.

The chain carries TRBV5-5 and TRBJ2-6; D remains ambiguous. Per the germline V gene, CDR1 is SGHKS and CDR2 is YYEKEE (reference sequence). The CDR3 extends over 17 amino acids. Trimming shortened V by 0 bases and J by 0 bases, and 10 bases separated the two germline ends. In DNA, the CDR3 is TGTGCCAGCAGCTTGGTGGGGTTGGGCTCTGGGGCCAACGTCCTGACTTTC. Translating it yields CASSLVGLGSGANVLTF.

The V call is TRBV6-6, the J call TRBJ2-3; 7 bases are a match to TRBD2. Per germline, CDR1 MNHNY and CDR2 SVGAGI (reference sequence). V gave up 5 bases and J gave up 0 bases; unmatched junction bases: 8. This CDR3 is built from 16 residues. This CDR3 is CASSGPDGRSTDTQYF. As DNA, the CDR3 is TGTGCCAGCAGTGGTCCAGACGGGAGGAGCACAGATACGCAGTATTTT.

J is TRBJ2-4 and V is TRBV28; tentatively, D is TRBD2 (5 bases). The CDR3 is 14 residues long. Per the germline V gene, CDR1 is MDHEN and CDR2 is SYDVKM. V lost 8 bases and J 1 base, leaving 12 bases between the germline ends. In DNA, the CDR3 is TGTGCCAGCCCGGGGAGCTGGGCCAAAAACATTCAGTACTTC. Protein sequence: CASPGSWAKNIQYF.

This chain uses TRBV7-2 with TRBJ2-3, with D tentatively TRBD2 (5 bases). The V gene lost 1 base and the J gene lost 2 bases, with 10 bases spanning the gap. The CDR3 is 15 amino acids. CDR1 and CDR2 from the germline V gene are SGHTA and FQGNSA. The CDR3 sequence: CASSLVTRATDTQYF. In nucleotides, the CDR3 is TGTGCCAGCAGCTTAGTGACGAGGGCCACAGATACGCAGTATTTT.

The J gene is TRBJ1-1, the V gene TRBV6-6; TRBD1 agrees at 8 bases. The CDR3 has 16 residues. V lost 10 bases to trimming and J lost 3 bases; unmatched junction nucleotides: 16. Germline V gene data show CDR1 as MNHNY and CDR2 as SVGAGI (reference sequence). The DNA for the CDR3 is TGTGCCACCAATTCCCTCTTCCGGGACAGGTACACTGAAGCTTTCTTT. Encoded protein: CATNSLFRDRYTEAFF.

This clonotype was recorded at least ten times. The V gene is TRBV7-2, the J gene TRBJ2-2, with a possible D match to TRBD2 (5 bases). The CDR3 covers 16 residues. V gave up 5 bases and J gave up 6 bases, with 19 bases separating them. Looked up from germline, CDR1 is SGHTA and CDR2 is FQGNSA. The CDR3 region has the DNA TGTGCCAGCAGCCCATTCACCGGGGTTAAACCCGGGGAGCTGTTTTTT. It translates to CASSPFTGVKPGELFF.

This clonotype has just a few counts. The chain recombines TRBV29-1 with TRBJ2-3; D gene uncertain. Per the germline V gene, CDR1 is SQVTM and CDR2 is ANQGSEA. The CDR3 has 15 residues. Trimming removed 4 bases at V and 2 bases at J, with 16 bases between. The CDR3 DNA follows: TGCAGCGTTGCCCCAAGGTTGACACTCACAGATACGCAGTATTTT. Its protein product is CSVAPRLTLTDTQYF.

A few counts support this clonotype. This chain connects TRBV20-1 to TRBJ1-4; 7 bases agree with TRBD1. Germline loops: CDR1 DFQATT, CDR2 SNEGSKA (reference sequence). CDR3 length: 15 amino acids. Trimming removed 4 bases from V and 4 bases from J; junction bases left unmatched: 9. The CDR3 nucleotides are TGCAGTGCTACCGGACCGGGACAGAATAATGAAAAACTGTTTTTT. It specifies CSATGPGQNNEKLFF.

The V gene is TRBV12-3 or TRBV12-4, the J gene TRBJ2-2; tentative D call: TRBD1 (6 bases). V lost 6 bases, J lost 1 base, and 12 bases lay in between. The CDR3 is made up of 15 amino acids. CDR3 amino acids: CASRRTQGNTGELFF. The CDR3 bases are TGTGCCAGCAGACGAACACAGGGGAACACCGGGGAGCTGTTTTTT.

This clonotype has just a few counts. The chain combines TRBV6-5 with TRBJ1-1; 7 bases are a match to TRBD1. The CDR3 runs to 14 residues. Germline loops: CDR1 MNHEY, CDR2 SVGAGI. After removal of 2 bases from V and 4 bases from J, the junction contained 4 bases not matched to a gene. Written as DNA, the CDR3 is TGTGCCAGCAGTTACGCAGGGGGTTCCACTGAAGCTTTCTTT. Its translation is CASSYAGGSTEAFF.

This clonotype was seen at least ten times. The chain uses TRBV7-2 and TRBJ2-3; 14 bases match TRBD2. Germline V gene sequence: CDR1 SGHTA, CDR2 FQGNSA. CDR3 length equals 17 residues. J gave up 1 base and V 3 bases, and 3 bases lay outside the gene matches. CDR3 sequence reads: CASSFRLAGGGTDTQYF. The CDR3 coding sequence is TGTGCCAGCAGCTTCCGACTAGCGGGAGGGGGCACAGATACGCAGTATTTT.

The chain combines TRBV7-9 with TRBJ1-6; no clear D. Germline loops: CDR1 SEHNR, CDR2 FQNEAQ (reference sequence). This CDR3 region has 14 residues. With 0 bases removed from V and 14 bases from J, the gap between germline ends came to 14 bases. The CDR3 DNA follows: TGTGCCAGCAGCTTAGCGGCAGGCCTAGAGGCCCTCCACTTT. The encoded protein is CASSLAAGLEALHF.

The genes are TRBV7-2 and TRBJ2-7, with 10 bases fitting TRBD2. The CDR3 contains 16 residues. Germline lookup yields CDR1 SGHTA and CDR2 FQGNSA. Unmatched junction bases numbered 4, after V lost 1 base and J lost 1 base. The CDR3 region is CASSLVASGSSYEQYF. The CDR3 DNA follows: TGTGCCAGCAGCTTAGTAGCTAGCGGGAGTTCCTACGAGCAGTACTTC.